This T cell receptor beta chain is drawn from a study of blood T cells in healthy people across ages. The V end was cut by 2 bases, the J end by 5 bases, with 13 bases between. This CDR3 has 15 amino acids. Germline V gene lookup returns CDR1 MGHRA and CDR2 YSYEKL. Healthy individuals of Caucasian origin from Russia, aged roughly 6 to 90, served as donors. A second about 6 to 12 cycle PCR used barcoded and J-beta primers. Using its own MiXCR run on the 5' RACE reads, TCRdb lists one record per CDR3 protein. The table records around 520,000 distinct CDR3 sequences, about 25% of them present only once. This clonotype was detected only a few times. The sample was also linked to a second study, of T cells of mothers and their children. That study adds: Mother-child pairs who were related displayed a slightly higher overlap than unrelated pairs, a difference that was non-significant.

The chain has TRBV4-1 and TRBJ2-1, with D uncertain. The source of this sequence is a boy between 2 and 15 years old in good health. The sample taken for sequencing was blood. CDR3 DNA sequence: TGCGCCAGCAGCCAAAGTGGCGGTTCGAACAATGAGCAGTTCTTC. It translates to CASSQSGGSNNEQFF.